This TCR beta chain appears in the sequencing data of a study of shared clonotypes between healthy human individuals. Overall study results and limits: Generally, estimated richness proved larger in naive subsets than it did in memory subsets.

With respect to this clone: No antigen is known for it.

Assay: immunoSEQ multiplex PCR; the TCRdb copy retains only in-frame clones and omits some. The sample records approximately 1,500,000 clones, roughly 95% being singletons. Germline CDR1 ENHRY, CDR2 SYGVKD. J lost 1 base, V lost 4 bases, and 12 bases had no gene match. The CDR3 loop spans 18 amino acids. The donors were all Caucasian adults (living in Nashville, Tennessee). Investigators divided CD4+ cells into CD45RA+ naive and CD45RA-negative memory subsets. The chain recombines TRBV10-3 with TRBJ2-7; 11 bases agree with TRBD1. Specimen: naive CD4+ T cells sorted from blood. Subset reported: CD45RA+ positively selected. This TCR was recovered from a man aged 30 to 45 in good health. CDR3 sequence (DNA): TGTGCCATCAGTGGGGGGACAGGGGGGCCCGCTGGATCCTACGAGCAGTACTTC. Protein product: CAISGGTGGPAGSYEQYF.